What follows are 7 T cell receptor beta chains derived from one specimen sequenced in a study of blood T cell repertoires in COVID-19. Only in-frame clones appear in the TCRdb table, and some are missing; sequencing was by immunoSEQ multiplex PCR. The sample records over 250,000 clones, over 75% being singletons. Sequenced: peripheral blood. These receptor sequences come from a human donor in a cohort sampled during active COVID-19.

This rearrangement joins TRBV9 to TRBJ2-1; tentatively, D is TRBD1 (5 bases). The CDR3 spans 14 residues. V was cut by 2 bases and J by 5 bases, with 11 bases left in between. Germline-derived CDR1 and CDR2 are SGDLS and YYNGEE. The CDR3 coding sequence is TGTGCCAGCAGCGTTCGACAGACCCACAATGAGCAGTTCTTC. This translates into CASSVRQTHNEQFF.

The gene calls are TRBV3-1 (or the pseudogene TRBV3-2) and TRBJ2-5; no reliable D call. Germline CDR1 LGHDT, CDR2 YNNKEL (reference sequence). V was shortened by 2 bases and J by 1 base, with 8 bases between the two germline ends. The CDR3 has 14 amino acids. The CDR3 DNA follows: TGTGCCAGCAGCCAATGGGCCCGCCAAGAGACCCAGTACTTC. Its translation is CASSQWARQETQYF.

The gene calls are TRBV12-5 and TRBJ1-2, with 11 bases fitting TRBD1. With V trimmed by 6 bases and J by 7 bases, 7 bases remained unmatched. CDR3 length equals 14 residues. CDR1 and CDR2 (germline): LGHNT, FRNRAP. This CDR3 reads CASGRGQGARGYTF. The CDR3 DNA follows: TGTGCTAGTGGCCGTGGACAGGGGGCTCGTGGCTACACCTTC.

The CDR3 nucleotides read TGTGCCAGCAGCCAATCCTCCCTCCCTAGCTTCTTC. Translating gives CASSQSSLPSFF. The chain combines TRBV3-1 (or the pseudogene TRBV3-2) with TRBJ2-1; D possibly corresponds to TRBD2 (5 bases). Trimming shortened V by 2 bases and J by 16 bases, and 15 bases separated the two germline ends. CDR1 and CDR2 (germline): LGHDT, YNNKEL (reference sequence). The CDR3 has 12 residues.

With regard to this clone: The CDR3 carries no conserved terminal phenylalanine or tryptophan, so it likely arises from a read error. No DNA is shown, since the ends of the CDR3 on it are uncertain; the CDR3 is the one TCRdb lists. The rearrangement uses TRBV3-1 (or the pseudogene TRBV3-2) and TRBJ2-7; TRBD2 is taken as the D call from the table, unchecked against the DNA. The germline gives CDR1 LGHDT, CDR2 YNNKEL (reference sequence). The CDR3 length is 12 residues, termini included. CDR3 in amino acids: CASSQAAGGNIY.

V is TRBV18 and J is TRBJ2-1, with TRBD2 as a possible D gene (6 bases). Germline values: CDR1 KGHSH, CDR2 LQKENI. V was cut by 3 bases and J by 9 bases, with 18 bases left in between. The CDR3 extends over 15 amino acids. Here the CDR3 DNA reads TGTGCCAGCTCACCGGGACTCGATATGCGGGGTGAGCAGTTCTTC. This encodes CASSPGLDMRGEQFF.

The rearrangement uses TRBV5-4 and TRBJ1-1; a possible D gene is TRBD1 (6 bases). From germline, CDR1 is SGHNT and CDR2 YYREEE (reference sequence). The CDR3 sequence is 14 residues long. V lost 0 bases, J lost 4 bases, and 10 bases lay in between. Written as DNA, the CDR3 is TGTGCCAGCAGCTTGGGAACCAGGGGCACTGAAGCTTTCTTT. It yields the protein CASSLGTRGTEAFF.